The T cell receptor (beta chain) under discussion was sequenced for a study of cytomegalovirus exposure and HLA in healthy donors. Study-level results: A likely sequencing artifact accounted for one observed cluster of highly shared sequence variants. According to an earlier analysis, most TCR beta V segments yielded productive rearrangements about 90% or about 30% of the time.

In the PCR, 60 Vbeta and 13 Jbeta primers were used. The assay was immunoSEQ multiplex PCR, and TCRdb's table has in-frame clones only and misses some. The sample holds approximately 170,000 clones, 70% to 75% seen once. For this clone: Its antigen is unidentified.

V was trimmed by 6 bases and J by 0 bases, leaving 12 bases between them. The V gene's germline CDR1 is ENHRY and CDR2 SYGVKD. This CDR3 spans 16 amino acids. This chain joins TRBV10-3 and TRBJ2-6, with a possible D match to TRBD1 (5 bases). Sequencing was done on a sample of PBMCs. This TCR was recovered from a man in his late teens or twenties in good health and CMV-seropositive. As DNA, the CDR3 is TGTGCCATCAGCAGACAGACAGACTCTGGGGCCAACGTCCTGACTTTC. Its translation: CAISRQTDSGANVLTF.